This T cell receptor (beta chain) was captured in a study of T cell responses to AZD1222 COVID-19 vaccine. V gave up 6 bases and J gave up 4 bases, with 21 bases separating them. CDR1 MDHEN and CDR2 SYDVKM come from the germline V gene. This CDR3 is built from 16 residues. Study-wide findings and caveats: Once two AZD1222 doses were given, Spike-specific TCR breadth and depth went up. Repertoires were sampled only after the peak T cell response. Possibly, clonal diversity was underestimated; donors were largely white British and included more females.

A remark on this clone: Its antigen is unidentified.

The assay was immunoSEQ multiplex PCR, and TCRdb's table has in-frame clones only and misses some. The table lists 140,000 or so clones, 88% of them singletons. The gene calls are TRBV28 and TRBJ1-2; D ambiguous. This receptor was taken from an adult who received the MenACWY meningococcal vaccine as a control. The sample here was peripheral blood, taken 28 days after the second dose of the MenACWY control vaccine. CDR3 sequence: CASSSGQTTWGYGYTF. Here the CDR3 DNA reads TGTGCCAGCAGCTCAGGCCAGACTACATGGGGCTATGGCTACACCTTC.